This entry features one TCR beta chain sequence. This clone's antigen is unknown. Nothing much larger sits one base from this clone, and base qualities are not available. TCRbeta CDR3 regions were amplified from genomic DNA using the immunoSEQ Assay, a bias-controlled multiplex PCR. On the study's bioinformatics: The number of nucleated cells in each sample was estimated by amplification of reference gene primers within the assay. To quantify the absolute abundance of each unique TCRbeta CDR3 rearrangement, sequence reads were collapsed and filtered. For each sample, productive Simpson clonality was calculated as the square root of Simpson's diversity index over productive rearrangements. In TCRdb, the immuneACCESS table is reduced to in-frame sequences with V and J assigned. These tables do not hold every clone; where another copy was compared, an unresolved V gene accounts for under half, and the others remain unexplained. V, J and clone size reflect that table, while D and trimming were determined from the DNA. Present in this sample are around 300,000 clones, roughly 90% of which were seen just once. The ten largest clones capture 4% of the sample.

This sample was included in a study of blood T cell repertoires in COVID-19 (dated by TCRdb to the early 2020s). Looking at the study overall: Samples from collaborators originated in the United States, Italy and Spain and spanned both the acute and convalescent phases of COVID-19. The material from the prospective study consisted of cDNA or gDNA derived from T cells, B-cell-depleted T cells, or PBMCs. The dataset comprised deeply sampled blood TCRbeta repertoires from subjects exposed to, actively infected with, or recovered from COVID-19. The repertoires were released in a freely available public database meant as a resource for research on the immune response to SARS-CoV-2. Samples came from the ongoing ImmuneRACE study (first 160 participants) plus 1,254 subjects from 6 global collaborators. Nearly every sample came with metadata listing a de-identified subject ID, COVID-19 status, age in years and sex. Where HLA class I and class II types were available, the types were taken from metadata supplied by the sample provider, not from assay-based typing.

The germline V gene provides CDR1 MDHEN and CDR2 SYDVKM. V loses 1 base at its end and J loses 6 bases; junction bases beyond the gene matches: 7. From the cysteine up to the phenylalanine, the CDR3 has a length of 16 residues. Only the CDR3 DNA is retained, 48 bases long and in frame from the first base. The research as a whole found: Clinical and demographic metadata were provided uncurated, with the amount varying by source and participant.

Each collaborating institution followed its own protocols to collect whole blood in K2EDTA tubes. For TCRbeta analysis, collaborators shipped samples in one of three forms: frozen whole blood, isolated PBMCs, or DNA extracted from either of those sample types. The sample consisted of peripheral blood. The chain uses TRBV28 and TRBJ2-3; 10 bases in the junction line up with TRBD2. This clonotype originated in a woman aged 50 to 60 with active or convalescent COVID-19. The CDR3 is CASSLLAGGTGDTQYF. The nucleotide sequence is TGTGCCAGCAGTTTATTAGCGGGAGGCACGGGGGATACGCAGTATTTT.